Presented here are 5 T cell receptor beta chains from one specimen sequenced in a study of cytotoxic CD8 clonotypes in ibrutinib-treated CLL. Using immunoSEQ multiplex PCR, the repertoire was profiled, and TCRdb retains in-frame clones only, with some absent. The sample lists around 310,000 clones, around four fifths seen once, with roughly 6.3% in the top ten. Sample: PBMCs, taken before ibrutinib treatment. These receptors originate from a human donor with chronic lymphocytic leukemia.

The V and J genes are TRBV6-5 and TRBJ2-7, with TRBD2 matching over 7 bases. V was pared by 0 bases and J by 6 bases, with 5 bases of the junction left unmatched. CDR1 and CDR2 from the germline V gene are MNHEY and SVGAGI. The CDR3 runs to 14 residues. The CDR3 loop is CASSYSSAGVEQYF. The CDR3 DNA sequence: TGTGCCAGCAGTTACTCGTCCGCGGGGGTCGAGCAGTACTTC.

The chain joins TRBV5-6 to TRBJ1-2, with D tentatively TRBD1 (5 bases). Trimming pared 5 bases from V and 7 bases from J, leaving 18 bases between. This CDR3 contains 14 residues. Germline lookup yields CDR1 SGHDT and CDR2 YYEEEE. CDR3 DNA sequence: TGTGCCAGCAGTCCCGGGGAGCAGGGTCCTGGCTACACCTTC. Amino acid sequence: CASSPGEQGPGYTF. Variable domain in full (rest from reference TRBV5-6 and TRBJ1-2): DAGVTQSPTHLIKTRGQQVTLRCSPKSGHDTVSWYQQALGQGPQFIFQYYEEEERQRGNFPDRFSGHQFPNYSSELNVNALLLGDSALYLCASSPGEQGPGYTFGSGTRLTVV.

CDR3 sequence reads: CASSQSPWGAGRYEQYF. The CDR3 region has the DNA TGTGCCAGCAGCCAATCCCCTTGGGGAGCGGGACGTTACGAGCAGTACTTC. The rearrangement links TRBV4-2 to TRBJ2-7; TRBD2 matches 7 bases. Germline CDR1 and CDR2: LGHNA and YNFKEQ. The CDR3 is 17 amino acids. Trimming at V came to 2 bases and at J to 4 bases, leaving 14 bases not matched to a gene.

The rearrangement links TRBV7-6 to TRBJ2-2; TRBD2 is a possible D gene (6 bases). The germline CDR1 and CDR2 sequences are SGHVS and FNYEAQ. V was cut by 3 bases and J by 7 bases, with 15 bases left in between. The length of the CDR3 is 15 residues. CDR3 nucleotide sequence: TGTGCCAGCAGCTTGGCGGGACTCCCCATCGGGGAGCTGTTTTTT. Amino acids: CASSLAGLPIGELFF.

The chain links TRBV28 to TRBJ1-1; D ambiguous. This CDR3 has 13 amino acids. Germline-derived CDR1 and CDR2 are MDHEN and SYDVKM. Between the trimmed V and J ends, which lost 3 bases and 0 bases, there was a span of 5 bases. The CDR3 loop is CASSFNLNTEAFF. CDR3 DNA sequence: TGTGCCAGCAGTTTCAACCTGAACACTGAAGCTTTCTTT. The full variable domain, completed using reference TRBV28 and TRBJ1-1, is DVKVTQSSRYLVKRTGEKVFLECVQDMDHENMFWYRQDPGLGLRLIYFSYDVKMKEKGDIPEGYSVSREKKERFSLILESASTNQTSMYLCASSFNLNTEAFFGQGTRLTVV.